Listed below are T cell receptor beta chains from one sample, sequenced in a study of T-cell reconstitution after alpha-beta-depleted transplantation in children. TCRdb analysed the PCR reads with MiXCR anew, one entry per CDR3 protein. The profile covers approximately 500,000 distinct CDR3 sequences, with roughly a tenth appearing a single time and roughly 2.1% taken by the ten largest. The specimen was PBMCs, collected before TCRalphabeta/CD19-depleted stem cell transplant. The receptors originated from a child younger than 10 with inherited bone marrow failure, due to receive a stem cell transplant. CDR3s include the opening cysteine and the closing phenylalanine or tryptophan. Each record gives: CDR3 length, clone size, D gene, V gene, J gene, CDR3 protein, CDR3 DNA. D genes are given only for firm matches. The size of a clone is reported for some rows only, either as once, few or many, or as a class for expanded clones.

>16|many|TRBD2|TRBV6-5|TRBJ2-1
CASRQTSGAQWVEQFF
TGTGCCAGCAGACAGACTAGCGGGGCCCAATGGGTTGAGCAGTTCTTC
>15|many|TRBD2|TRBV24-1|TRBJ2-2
CATSASGRITGELFF
TGTGCCACCAGTGCCAGCGGGAGGATAACCGGGGAGCTGTTTTTT
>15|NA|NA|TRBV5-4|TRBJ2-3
CASSLVAASTDTQYF
TGTGCCAGCAGCTTGGTAGCGGCAAGCACAGATACGCAGTATTTT
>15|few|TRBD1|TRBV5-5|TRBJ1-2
CASRLRDRANYGYTF
TGTGCCAGCAGACTCCGGGACAGGGCTAACTATGGCTACACCTTC
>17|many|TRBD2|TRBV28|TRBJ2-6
CASSSIAGGISANVLTF
TGTGCCAGCAGTTCGATTGCGGGAGGCATCTCGGCCAACGTCCTGACTTTC
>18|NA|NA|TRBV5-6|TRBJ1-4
CASSAAIGKKPANEKLFF
TGTGCCAGCAGCGCCGCCATAGGGAAAAAACCAGCTAATGAAAAACTGTTTTTT
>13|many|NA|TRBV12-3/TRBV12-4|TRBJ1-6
CARAGQGDSPLHF
TGTGCCAGGGCGGGGCAGGGAGATTCACCCCTCCACTTT
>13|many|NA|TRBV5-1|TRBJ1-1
CASSLAGISEAFF
TGCGCCAGCAGCTTGGCAGGGATATCTGAAGCTTTCTTT
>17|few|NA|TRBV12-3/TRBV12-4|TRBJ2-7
CASSLGRRSRVNYEQYF
TGTGCCAGCAGCTTAGGGAGAAGGTCCAGGGTGAACTACGAGCAGTACTTC
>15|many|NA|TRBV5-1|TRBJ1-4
CASSLVEGANEKLFF
TGCGCCAGCAGCTTGGTTGAGGGGGCTAATGAAAAACTGTTTTTT
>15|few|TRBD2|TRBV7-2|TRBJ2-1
CASSLDLAGTRSQFF
TGTGCCAGCAGCTTAGATCTAGCGGGAACACGATCGCAGTTCTTC
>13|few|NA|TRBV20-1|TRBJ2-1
CSARDPGYNEQFF
TGCAGTGCTAGAGACCCGGGTTACAATGAGCAGTTCTTC
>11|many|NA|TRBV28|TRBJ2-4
CASSLGSIQYF
TGTGCCAGCAGTTTGGGTTCCATTCAGTACTTC
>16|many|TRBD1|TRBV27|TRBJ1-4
CASIDAWTGYNEKLFF
TGTGCCAGCATTGATGCTTGGACAGGGTATAATGAAAAACTGTTTTTT
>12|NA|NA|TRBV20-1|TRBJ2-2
CSASGRTGELFF
TGCAGTGCTAGCGGGCGCACCGGGGAGCTGTTTTTT
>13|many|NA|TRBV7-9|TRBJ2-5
CASSWTRLETQYF
TGTGCCAGCAGCTGGACGCGGTTGGAGACCCAGTACTTC
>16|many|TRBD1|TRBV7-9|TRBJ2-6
CASRDSDPSGANVLTF
TGTGCCAGTCGGGACAGTGACCCCTCTGGGGCCAACGTCCTGACTTTC
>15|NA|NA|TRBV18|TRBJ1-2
CASSPLGDTRAGYTF
TGTGCCAGCTCACCTTTAGGGGACACCAGGGCTGGCTACACCTTC
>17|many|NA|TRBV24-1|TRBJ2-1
CATSDTPGGLVTDEQFF
TGTGCCACCAGTGATACCCCAGGGGGGCTTGTAACGGATGAGCAGTTCTTC
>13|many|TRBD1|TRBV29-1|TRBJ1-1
CSVLRGGSRGAFF
TGCAGCGTTCTCCGAGGGGGCTCTCGAGGAGCTTTCTTT
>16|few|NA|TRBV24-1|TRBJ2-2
CATGSESERDTGELFF
TGTGCCACCGGGAGCGAATCGGAGAGGGACACCGGGGAGCTGTTTTTT
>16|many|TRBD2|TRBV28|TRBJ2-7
CASSLEFRTSGHEQYF
TGTGCCAGCAGTTTAGAATTCCGGACTAGCGGGCACGAGCAGTACTTC
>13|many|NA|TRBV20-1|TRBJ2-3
CSAGGGEADTQYF
TGCAGTGCCGGAGGGGGGGAGGCAGATACGCAGTATTTT
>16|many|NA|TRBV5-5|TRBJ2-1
CASSLLGGHGWDEQFF
TGTGCCAGCAGCTTGTTAGGGGGGCATGGATGGGATGAGCAGTTCTTC
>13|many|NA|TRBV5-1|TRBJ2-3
CASSREGTDTQYF
TGCGCCAGCTCGCGGGAAGGCACAGATACGCAGTATTTT
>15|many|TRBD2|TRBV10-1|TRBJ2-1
CASSERVAGGHEQFF
TGCGCCAGCAGTGAGAGGGTAGCGGGAGGGCATGAGCAGTTCTTC
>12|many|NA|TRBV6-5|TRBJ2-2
CASSYPPGELFF
TGTGCCAGCAGTTACCCCCCCGGGGAGCTGTTTTTT
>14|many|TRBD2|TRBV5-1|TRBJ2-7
CASSLDGTTYEQYF
TGCGCCAGCAGCTTGGATGGGACTACCTACGAGCAGTACTTC
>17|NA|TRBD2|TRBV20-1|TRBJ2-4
CSARVDRASGTGNIQYF
TGCAGTGCTAGAGTAGATAGGGCTAGCGGGACGGGAAACATTCAGTACTTC
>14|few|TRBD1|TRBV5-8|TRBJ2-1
CASSSGQADNEQFF
TGTGCCAGCAGCTCAGGACAGGCCGACAATGAGCAGTTCTTC
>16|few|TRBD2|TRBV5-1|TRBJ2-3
CASSLAWTRSTDTQYF
TGCGCCAGCAGCTTGGCCTGGACTAGAAGCACAGATACGCAGTATTTT
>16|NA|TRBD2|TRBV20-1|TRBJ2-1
CCARGDSPYSYNEQFF
TGCTGTGCCCGGGGGGACTCCCCTTACTCCTACAATGAGCAGTTCTTC
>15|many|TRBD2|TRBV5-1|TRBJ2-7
CASSTASGSTYEQYF
TGCGCCAGCAGCACGGCTAGCGGTTCAACCTACGAGCAGTACTTC
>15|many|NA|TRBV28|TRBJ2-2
CASSLAGTPTGELFF
TGTGCCAGCAGTTTGGCGGGGACTCCAACCGGGGAGCTGTTTTTT
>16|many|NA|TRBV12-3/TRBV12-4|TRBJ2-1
CASSFAGGANYNEQFF
TGTGCCAGCAGTTTTGCCGGAGGAGCGAATTACAATGAGCAGTTCTTC
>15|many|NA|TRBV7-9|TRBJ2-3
CASSLAGTSTDTQYF
TGTGCCAGCAGCCTAGCCGGGACTAGCACAGATACGCAGTATTTT
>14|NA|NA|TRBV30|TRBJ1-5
CAWSLPPGIQPQHF
TGTGCCTGGAGTCTCCCCCCAGGAATTCAGCCCCAGCATTTT
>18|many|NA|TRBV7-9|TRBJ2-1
CASSLGLAKGRPYNEQFF
TGTGCCAGCAGCTTAGGGCTTGCGAAGGGGAGGCCCTACAATGAGCAGTTCTTC
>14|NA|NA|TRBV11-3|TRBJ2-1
CASSSGTVYNEQFF
TGTGCCAGCAGCTCGGGGACGGTGTACAATGAGCAGTTCTTC
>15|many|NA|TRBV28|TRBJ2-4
CASSLGGASQNIQYF
TGTGCCAGCAGTTTAGGGGGGGCTAGCCAAAACATTCAGTACTTC
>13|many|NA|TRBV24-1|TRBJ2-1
CATSRGSYNEQFF
TGTGCCACCAGCAGGGGTTCCTACAATGAGCAGTTCTTC
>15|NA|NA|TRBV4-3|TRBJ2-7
CASSQGQGGAYEPYF
TGCGCCAGCAGCCAAGGTCAGGGGGGGGCCTACGAGCCGTACTTC
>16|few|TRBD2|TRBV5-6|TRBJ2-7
CASSLVSSGSPHEQYF
TGTGCCAGCAGCTTGGTTAGCAGCGGGAGCCCCCACGAGCAGTACTTC
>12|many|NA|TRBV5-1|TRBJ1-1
CASSLDGGQAFF
TGCGCCAGCAGCTTGGATGGGGGGCAAGCTTTCTTT
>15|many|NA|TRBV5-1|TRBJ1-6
CASSVLGPGPSPLHF
TGCGCCAGCAGCGTTCTAGGACCGGGACCTTCACCCCTCCACTTT
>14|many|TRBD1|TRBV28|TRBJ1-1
CASRPDRGNTEAFF
TGTGCCAGCAGACCCGACAGGGGGAACACTGAAGCTTTCTTT
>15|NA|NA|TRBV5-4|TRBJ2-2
CASSISGPNTGELFF
TGTGCCAGCAGCATATCGGGACCGAACACCGGGGAGCTGTTTTTT
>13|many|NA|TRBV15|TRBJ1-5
CATSSEGYQPQHF
TGTGCCACCAGCAGTGAGGGGTATCAGCCCCAGCATTTT
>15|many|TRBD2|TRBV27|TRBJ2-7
CASSSSSGIPYEQYF
TGTGCCAGCAGTTCCTCTAGCGGGATTCCTTACGAGCAGTACTTC
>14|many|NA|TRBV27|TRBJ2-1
CASSLLGTHNEQFF
TGTGCCAGCAGTTTATTGGGGACTCACAATGAGCAGTTCTTC